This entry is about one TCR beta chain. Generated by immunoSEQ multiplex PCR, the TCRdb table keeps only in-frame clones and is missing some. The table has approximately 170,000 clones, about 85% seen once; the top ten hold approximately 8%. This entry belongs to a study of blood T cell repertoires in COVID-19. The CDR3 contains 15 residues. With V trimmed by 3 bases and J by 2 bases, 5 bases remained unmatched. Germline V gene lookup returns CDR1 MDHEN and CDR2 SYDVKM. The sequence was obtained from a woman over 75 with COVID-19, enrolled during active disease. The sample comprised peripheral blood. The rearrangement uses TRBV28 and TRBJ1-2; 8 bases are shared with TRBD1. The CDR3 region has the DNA TGTGCCAGCAGTTTCTCAGGGGGCATGAACTATGGCTACACCTTC. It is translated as CASSFSGGMNYGYTF.